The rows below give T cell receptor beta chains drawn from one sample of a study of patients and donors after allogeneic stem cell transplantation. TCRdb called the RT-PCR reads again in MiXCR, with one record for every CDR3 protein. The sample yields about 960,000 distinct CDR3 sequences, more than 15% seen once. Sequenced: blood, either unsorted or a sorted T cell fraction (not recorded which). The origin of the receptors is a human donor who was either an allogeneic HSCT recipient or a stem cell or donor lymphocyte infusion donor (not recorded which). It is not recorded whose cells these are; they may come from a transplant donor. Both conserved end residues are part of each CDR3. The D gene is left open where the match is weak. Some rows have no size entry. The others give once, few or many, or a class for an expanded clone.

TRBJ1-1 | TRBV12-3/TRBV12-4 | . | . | TGTGCCAGCAGTCCCGGGGGGGGCAGATACACTGAAGCTTTCTTT | CASSPGGGRYTEAFF
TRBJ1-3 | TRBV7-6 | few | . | TGTGCCAGCGGACTCCGACCAGGGGACGGAAACACCATATATTTT | CASGLRPGDGNTIYF
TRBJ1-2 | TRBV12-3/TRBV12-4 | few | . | TGTGCCAGCAGTCCTCGCCCGACAGGAAGCTATGGCTACACCTTC | CASSPRPTGSYGYTF
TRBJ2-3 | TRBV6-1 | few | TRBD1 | TGTGCCAGCAGCGTTCAGGGGGCCGTAGATACGCAGTATTTT | CASSVQGAVDTQYF
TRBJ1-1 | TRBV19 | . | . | TGTGCCAGTAGTATCGGGAGCAGGACCAACACTGAAGCTTTCTTT | CASSIGSRTNTEAFF
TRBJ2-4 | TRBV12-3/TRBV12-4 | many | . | TGTGCCAGCAGTTTCATACGGTCCCTAGCCAAAAACATTCAGTACTTC | CASSFIRSLAKNIQYF
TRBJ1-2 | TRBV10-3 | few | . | TGTGCCACGGCCCTACGGGGGGGCTTCGTCTATGGCTACACCTTC | CATALRGGFVYGYTF
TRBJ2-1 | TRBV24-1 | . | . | TGTGCCACCAGTGACCTGACTCGTGAGCAGTTCTTC | CATSDLTREQFF
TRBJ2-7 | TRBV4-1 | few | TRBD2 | TGCGCCAGCTCCTGGGACTATACCTACGAGCAGTACTTC | CASSWDYTYEQYF
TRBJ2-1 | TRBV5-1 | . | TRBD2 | TGCGCCAGCAGCTTGGTGACGGGAGGGGGTGAGGAGCAGTTCTTC | CASSLVTGGGEEQFF
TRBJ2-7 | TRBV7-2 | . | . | TGTGCCAGCAGCTTAGCGCTAAGACCGGGCCGAAAACATTACGAGCAGTACTTC | CASSLALRPGRKHYEQYF
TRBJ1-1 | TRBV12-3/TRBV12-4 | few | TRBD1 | TGTGCCAGCACCTCTATCAGGGGGCTTACTGAAGCTTTCTTT | CASTSIRGLTEAFF
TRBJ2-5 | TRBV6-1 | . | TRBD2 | TGTGCCAGCAGGAAACTAGCGGCTGCCGAGACCCAGTACTTC | CASRKLAAAETQYF
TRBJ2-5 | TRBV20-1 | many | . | TGCAGTGCCCGTCAGGGCAGTTGGGTTCGAGAGACCCAGTACTTC | CSARQGSWVRETQYF
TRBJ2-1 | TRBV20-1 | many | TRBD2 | TGCAGTGCTGGATTTAGCGGGAGGGCCTACAATGAGCAGTTCTTC | CSAGFSGRAYNEQFF
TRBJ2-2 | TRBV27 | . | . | TGTGCCAGCACGCGGAGGGCCGGGGAGCTGTTTTTT | CASTRRAGELFF
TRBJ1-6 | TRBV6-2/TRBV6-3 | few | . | TGTGCCATTCGGCGGGTGGAAAATTCACCCCTCCACTTT | CAIRRVENSPLHF
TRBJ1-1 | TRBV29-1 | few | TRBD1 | TGCAGCGTAGTTACAGGGGGCCCGAACACTGAAGCTTTCTTT | CSVVTGGPNTEAFF
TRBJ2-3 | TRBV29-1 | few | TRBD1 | TGCAGCGTTGGCGGGACAGGTAGCACAGATACGCAGTATTTT | CSVGGTGSTDTQYF
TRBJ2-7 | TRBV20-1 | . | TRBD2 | TGCAGTGCCCGTCGGGAGGGATGGGGCGAGCAGTACTTC | CSARREGWGEQYF
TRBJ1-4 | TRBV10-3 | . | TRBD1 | TGTGCCATCAGTGAGAGGACAGGCTCAACTAATGAAAAACTGTTTTTT | CAISERTGSTNEKLFF
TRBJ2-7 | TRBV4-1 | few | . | TGCGCCAGCAGCCAACCGGGACAGCGGGTTAACTACGAGCAGTACTTC | CASSQPGQRVNYEQYF
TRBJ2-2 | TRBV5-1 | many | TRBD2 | TGCGCCAGCAGCAAGGGGACTAGCGGGACGAACACCGGGGAGCTGTTTTTT | CASSKGTSGTNTGELFF
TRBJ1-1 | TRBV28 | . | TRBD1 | TGTGCCAGTACCACGGACAGGGGGCCCTCGAACACTGAAGCTTTCTTT | CASTTDRGPSNTEAFF
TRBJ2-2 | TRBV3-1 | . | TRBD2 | TGTGCCAGCAGCCATAGCGGGGGCCCTAGAGGGGAGCTGTTTTTT | CASSHSGGPRGELFF
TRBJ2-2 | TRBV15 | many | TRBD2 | TGTGCCACCAGCAGAGTGGGGAAGCGGGGGAACACCGGGGAGCTGTTTTTT | CATSRVGKRGNTGELFF
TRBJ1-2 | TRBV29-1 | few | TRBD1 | TGCAGCGTTGCGGCAGGGGGCAGGTATGGCTACACCTTC | CSVAAGGRYGYTF
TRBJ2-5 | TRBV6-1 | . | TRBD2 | TGTGCCAGCAGCCAACCCCCAGGACTAGCGGGGTGGCAAGAGACCCAGTACTTC | CASSQPPGLAGWQETQYF
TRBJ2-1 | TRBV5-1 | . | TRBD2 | TGCGCCAGCAAAAGGACTAGCGGACCCAATGAGCAGTTCTTC | CASKRTSGPNEQFF
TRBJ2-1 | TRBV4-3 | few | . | TGCGCCAGCAGCCAAGTTGCAGGGAGCTTATACAATGAGCAGTTCTTC | CASSQVAGSLYNEQFF
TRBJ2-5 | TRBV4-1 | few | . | TGCGCCAGCAGTAAGACGGGAGACGGTCTAGGAGAGACCCAGTACTTC | CASSKTGDGLGETQYF
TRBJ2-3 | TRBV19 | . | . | TGTGCCAGTACCCCGACAGGAGATACGCAGTATTTT | CASTPTGDTQYF
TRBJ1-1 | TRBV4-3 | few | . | TGCGCCAGCAGCCAAGCAGGGGCCCCTACGGCGGGCACTGAAGCTTTCTTT | CASSQAGAPTAGTEAFF
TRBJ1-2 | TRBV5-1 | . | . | TGCGCCAGCAGCTGGGGACGGCACAAGCTCAGCTATGGCTACACCTTC | CASSWGRHKLSYGYTF
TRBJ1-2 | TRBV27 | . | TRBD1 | TGTGCCAGCCTTGACAGGGACGCACGCTACACCTTC | CASLDRDARYTF
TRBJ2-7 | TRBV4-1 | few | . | TGCGCCAGCAGCCAAGATCCCGACAGGAGCGGCTACGAGCAGTACTTC | CASSQDPDRSGYEQYF
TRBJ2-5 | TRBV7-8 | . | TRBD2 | TGTGCCAGCAGCGACGCTAGCGGGGAGACCCAGTACTTC | CASSDASGETQYF
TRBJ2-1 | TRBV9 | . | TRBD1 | TGTGCCAGCAGCCGTAGGACAGGGTCCCTCTCGGAGCAGTTCTTC | CASSRRTGSLSEQFF
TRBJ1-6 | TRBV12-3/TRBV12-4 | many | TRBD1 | TGTGCCAGCAGTCCGGCGGGACAGCTAAATTCACCCCTCCACTTT | CASSPAGQLNSPLHF
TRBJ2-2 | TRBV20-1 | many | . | TGCAGTGCTAGTGTCGGGGGGCTAAAAACCGGGGAGCTGTTTTTT | CSASVGGLKTGELFF
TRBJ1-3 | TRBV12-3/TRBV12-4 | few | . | TGTGCCAGCAGTCTCCGACAGGCCGACTCTGGAAACACCATATATTTT | CASSLRQADSGNTIYF
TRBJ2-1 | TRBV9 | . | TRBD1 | TGTGCCAGCAGCGTAGACGGGACAGGGGACAATGAGCAGTTCTTC | CASSVDGTGDNEQFF
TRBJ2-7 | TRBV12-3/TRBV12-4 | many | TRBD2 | TGTGCCAGCAGTCCTCGGGGGACTAGCGGGGCCTACGAGCAGTACTTC | CASSPRGTSGAYEQYF
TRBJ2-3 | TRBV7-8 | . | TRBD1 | TGTGCCAGCAGCTTGGACGCAGGGGGTGAAGATACGCAGTATTTT | CASSLDAGGEDTQYF
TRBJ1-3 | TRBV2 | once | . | TGTGCCAGCAGTGAATTTCTATCTGGAAACACCATATATTTT | CASSEFLSGNTIYF
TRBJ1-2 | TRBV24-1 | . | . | TGTGCCACCAGTGATCCCCGGGAACCGCCTGGCTACACCTTC | CATSDPREPPGYTF
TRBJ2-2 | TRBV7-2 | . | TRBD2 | TGTGCCAGCAGCGTCTCCGGGACTAGCGGGGGGGCCGGGGAGCTGTTTTTT | CASSVSGTSGGAGELFF
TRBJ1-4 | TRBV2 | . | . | TGTGCCAGCACTACCGGGGAAAAACTGTTTTTT | CASTTGEKLFF
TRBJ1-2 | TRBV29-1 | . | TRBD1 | TGCAGCGTGCGGGACAGACTAGCGTATGGCTACACCTTC | CSVRDRLAYGYTF
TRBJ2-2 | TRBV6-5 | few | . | TGTGCCAGCAGTTACGGCCCCACCGGGGAGCTGTTTTTT | CASSYGPTGELFF
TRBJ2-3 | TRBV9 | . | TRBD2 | TGTGCCAGCAGCCCCCGTCACGGGGGGGAAAGTATAGATACGCAGTATTTT | CASSPRHGGESIDTQYF
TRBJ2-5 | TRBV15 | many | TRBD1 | TGTGCCACCAGCAGAGGTGACAGGGGCCAAGAGACCCAGTACTTC | CATSRGDRGQETQYF
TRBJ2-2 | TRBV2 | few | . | TGTGCCGGCAGGGAGGCCGGGGAGCTGTTTTTT | CAGREAGELFF